These 3 T cell receptor beta chains were all obtained from the same sample, sequenced in a study of beta chain features in type 1 diabetes. The authors reverse transcribed all of the isolated RNA, so sequencing captured expressed TCRB transcripts. Some clones are missing from TCRdb's copy, which holds only in-frame ones; the method was immunoSEQ multiplex PCR. The sample lists about 260,000 clones; over 65% were seen once. Material for sequencing was naive CD4+ T cells from blood. The source is a man aged 25-45 years in good health.

This rearrangement joins TRBV7-9 to TRBJ2-3, with D hard to call. Trimming removed 4 bases from V and 0 bases from J, with 5 bases in between. The CDR3 length is 13 residues. CDR1 is SEHNR and CDR2 is FQNEAQ in the germline V gene (reference sequence). CDR3 residues: CASSSLSTDTQYF. The CDR3 DNA reads as TGTGCCAGCAGCTCCCTCAGCACAGATACGCAGTATTTT.

The gene calls are TRBV25-1 and TRBJ2-7, with D perhaps assigned TRBD1 or TRBD2 (6 bases each). Germline loops: CDR1 MGHDK, CDR2 SYGVNS. V lost 1 base and J lost 7, with 14 bases in between. This CDR3 region has 14 residues. The CDR3 nucleotides read TGTGCCAGCAGTGAATGGATAGGGGGGTCGGAGCAGTACTTC. Translation gives CASSEWIGGSEQYF.

The chain is built from TRBV4-3 and TRBJ2-3, with 8 bases identical to TRBD1. Trimming removed 4 bases from V and 1 base from J; junction bases left unmatched: 1. The CDR3 consists of 14 residues. Germline assignment: CDR1 LGHNA and CDR2 YSLEER. CDR3 DNA sequence: TGCGCCAGCAGCCCGGACAGGGGCACAGATACGCAGTATTTT. Translating gives CASSPDRGTDTQYF.